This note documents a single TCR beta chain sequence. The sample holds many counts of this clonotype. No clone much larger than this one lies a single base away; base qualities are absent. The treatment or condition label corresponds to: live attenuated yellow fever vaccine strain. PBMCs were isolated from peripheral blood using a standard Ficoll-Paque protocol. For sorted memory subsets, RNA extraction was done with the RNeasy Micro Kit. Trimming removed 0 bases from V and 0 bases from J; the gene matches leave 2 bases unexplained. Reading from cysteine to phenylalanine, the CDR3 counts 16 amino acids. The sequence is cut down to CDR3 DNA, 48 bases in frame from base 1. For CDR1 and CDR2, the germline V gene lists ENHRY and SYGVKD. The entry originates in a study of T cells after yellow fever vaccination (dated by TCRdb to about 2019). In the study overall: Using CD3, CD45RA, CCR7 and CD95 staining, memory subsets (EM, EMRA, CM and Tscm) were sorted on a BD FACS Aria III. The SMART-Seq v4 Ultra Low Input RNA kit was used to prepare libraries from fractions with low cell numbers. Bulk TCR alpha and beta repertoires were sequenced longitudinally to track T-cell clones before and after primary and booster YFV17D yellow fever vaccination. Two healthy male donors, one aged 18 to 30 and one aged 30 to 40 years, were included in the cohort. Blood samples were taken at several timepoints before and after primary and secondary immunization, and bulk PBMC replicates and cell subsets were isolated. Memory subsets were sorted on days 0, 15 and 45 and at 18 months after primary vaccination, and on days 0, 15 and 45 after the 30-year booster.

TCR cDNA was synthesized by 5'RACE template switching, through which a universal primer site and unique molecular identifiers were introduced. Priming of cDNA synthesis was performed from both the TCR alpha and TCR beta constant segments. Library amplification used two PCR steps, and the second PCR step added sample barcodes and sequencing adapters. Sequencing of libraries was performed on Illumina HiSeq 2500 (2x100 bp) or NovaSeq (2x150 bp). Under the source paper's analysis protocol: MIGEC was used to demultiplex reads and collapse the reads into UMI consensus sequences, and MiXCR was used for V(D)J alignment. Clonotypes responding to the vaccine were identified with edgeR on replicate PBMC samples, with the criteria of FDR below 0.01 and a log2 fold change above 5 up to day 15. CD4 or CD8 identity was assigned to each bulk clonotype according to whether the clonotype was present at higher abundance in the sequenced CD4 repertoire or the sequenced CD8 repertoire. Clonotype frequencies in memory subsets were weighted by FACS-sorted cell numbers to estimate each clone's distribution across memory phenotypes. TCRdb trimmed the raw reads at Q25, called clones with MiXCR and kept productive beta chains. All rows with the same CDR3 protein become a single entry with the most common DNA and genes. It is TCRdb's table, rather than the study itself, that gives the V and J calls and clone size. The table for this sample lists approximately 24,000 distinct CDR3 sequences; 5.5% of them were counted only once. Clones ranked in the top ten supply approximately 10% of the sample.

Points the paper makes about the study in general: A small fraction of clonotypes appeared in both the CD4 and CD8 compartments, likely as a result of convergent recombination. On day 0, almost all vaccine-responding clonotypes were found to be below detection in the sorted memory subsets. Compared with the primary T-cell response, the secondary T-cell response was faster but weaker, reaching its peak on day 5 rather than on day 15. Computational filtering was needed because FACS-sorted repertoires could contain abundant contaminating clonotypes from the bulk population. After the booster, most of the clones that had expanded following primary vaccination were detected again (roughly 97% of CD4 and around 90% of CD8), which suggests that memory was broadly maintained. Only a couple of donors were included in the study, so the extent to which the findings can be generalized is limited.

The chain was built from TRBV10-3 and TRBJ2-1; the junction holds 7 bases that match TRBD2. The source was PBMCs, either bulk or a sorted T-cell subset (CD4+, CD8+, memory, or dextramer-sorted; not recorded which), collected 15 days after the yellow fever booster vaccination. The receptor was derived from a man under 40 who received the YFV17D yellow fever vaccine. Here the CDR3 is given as CAISESGTTSYNEQFF. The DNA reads TGTGCCATCAGTGAGTCGGGGACTACCTCCTACAATGAGCAGTTCTTC.